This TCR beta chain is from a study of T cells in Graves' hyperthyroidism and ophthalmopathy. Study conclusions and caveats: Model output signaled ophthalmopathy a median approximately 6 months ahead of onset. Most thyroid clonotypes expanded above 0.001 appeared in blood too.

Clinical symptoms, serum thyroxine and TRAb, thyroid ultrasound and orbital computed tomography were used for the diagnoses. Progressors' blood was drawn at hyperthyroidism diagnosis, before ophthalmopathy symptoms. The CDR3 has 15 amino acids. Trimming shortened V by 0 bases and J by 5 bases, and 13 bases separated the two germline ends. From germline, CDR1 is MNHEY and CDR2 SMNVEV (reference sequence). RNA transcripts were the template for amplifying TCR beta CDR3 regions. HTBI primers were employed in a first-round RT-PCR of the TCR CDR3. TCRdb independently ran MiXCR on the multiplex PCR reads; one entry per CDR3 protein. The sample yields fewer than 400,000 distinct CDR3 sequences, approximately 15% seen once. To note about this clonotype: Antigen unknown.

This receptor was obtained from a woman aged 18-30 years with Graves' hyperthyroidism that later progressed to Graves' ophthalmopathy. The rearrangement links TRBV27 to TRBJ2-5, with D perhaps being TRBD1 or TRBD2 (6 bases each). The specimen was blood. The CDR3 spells CASSLSPLGGETQYF. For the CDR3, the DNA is TGTGCCAGCAGTTTATCCCCACTAGGGGGGGAGACCCAGTACTTC.